The entry below describes one T cell receptor (beta chain). The antigen this receptor binds is unknown. No quality values exist for individual bases; no much larger clone is one base distant. As encoded in the germline V gene, CDR1 is SGHRS while CDR2 is YFSETQ. The junction shows trimming of 0 bases on V and 5 bases on J, plus 6 bases between the germline ends. The CDR3 sequence holds 12 residues, the cysteine and phenylalanine included. Only the CDR3 DNA stays, 36 bases, in frame from base 1. The record originates from a study of OX40 agonist ivuxolimab in advanced cancers. A note on the overall study: Ivuxolimab, which targeted the costimulatory receptor OX40 (CD134), was an agonistic, fully human IgG2 monoclonal antibody. Prior anti-PD-1, anti-PD-L1 or anti-CTLA-4 therapy was permitted, and checkpoint inhibitors had been received by about 37% of dose-escalation patients. Intravenous ivuxolimab was administered to patients every 2 weeks at six dose levels: 0.01, 0.1, 0.3, 1.5, 3 and 10 mg/kg. A male proportion of about 79% and a mean age of 60 years, ranging from 23 to 79, were recorded for the dose-escalation cohort. Of the approximately 50 dose-escalation patients, hepatocellular carcinoma was present in around 20, melanoma in around 15, renal cell carcinoma in 9 and head and neck cancer in 9. Peripheral TCRbeta sequencing was intended to test whether TCR sequence diversity was altered and clonal T-cell expansion was caused by ivuxolimab. The monotherapy dose-escalation portion (N ≈ 57 patients) of the phase I ivuxolimab trial is reported in the paper. Partial responses occurred in three dose-escalation patients: two with cutaneous melanoma and one with hepatocellular carcinoma.

The trial excluded patients who had a history of autoimmune disease or who were on systemic immunosuppression. Peripheral blood for TCR sequencing was collected from all dose cohorts at baseline, on cycle 4 day 1, and on cycle 7 day 1. The samples were drawn from a first-in-human, open-label, multicenter phase I dose-escalation trial of ivuxolimab. Adults with locally advanced or metastatic melanoma, renal cell carcinoma, hepatocellular carcinoma or head and neck squamous cell carcinoma were enrolled in the trial. Before TCR sequencing, CD4+ T cells and CD8+ T cells from peripheral blood were sorted into separate populations. The paper's findings and limits, for the study overall: The antigen specificity of the clonally expanded peripheral T cells was not determined. At doses of 0.1 to 3.0 mg/kg, clonal expansion of both CD4+ and CD8+ T cells in blood was seen between baseline and week 6. Low levels of normalized T-cell clonal expansion were also seen in some patients who did not respond. In the 0.1-3.0 mg/kg groups, partial responders were among the patients with the lowest normalized peripheral clonal expansion, particularly in CD8+ T cells. On average, CD8+ T cells showed more expanded clones than CD4+ T cells after ivuxolimab.

For sequencing of the TCRbeta CDR3 region, genomic DNA was extracted from the sorted cells. The immunoSEQ Assay was used to sequence the TCRbeta CDR3 regions. What TCRdb holds here is the immuneACCESS table cut down to in-frame rearrangements. Part of the clones is not present; checked against another copy, under half of the missing clones reflect an unresolved V gene, and the others are unexplained. Within this sample are some 76,000 clones, with more than 85% of them counted one time only. In total, the top ten clones hold 6.2% of the sample. The sequences come from CD4+ or CD8+ T cells sorted from blood, collected in a trial of the OX40 agonist ivuxolimab. Rearrangement joined TRBV5-1 to TRBJ2-7, with an unclear D gene assignment. The origin of this receptor is an adult with an advanced solid tumor such as melanoma, head and neck, liver or kidney cancer. The DNA is as follows: TGCGCCAGCAGCTTGGCCGGCCACGAGCAGTACTTC. The encoded protein is CASSLAGHEQYF.